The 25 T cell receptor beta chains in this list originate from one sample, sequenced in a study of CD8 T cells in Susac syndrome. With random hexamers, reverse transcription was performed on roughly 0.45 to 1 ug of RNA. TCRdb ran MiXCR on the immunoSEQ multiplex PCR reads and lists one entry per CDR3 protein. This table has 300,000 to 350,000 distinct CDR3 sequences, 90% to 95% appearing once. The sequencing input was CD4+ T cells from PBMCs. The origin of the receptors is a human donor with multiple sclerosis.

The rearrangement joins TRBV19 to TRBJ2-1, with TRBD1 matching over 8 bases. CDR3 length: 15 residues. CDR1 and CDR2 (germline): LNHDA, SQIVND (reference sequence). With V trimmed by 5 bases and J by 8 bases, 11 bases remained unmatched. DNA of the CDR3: TGTGCCAGTAGTCAACAGACAGGGGCTTTCTATGAGCAGTTCTTC. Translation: CASSQQTGAFYEQFF. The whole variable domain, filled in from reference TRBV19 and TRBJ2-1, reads DGGITQSPKYLFRKEGQNVTLSCEQNLNHDAMYWYRQDPGQGLRLIYYSQIVNDFQKGDIAEGYSVSREKKESFPLTVTSAQKNPTAFYLCASSQQTGAFYEQFFGPGTRLTVL.

CDR3 amino acids: CASSAAGINTDTQYF. The CDR3 DNA reads TGTGCCAGCAGCGCAGCCGGGATTAACACAGATACGCAGTATTTT. The rearrangement joins TRBV7-3 to TRBJ2-3; D perhaps matches TRBD2 (5 bases). CDR1 is SGHTA, CDR2 FQGTGA, per germline. V lost 5 bases, J lost 2 bases, and 14 bases lay in between. This CDR3 has 15 amino acids.

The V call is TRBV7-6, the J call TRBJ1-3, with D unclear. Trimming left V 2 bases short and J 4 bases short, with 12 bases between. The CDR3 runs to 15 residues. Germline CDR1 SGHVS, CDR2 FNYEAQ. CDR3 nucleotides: TGTGCCAGCAGCTTATCCGGAGTAAAAGGAAACACCATATATTTT. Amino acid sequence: CASSLSGVKGNTIYF.

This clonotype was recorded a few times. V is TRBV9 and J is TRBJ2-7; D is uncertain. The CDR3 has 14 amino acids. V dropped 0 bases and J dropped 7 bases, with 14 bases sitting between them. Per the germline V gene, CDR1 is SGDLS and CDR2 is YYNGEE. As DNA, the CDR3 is TGTGCCAGCAGCGTAGGGGTCCCCTTGGGGGAGCAGTACTTC. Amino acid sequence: CASSVGVPLGEQYF. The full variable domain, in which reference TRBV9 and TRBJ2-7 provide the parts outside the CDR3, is DSGVTQTPKHLITATGQRVTLRCSPRSGDLSVYWYQQSLDQGLQFLIQYYNGEERAKGNILERFSAQQFPDLHSELNLSSLELGDSALYFCASSVGVPLGEQYFGPGTRLTVT.

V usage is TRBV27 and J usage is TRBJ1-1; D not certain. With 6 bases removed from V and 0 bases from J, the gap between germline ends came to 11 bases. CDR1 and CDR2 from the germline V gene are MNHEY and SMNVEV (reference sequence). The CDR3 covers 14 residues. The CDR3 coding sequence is TGTGCCAGCAGCCTCTCGGACGTGAACACTGAAGCTTTCTTT. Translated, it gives CASSLSDVNTEAFF.

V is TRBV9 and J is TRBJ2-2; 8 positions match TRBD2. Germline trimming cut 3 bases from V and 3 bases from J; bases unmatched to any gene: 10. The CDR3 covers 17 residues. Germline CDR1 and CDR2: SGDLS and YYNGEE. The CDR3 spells CASSGEGVAGYTGELFF. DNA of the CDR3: TGTGCCAGCAGCGGTGAGGGGGTAGCGGGGTACACCGGGGAGCTGTTTTTT.

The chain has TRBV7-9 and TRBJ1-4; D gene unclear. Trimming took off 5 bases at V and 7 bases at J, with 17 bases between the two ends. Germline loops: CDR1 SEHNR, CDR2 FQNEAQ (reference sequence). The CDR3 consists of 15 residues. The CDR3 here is CASSDPARHGEKLFF. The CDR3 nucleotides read TGTGCCAGCAGCGACCCGGCCAGGCATGGTGAAAAACTGTTTTTT.

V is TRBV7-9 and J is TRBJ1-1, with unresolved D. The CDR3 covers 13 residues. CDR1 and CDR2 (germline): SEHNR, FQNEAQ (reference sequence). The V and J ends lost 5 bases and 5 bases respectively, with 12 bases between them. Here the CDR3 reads CASSPRAATEAFF. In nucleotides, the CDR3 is TGTGCCAGCAGCCCCCGGGCAGCGACTGAAGCTTTCTTT. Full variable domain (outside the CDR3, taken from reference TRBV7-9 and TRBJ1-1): DTGVSQNPRHKITKRGQNVTFRCDPISEHNRLYWYRQTLGQGPEFLTYFQNEAQLEKSRLLSDRFSAERPKGSFSTLEIQRTEQGDSAMYLCASSPRAATEAFFGQGTRLTVV.

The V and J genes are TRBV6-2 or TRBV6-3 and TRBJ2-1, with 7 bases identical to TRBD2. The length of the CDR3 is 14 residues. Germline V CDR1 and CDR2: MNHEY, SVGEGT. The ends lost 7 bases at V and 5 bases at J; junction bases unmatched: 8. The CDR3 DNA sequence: TGTGCCAGCACGGTCGGGAGGATCAACAATGAGCAGTTCTTC. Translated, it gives CASTVGRINNEQFF.

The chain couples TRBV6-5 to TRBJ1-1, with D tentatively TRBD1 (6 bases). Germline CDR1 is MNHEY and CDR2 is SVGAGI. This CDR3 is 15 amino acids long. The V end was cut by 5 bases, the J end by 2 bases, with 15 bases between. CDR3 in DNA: TGTGCCAGCAGTACCTCAGGGGTGGTTAACACTGAAGCTTTCTTT. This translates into CASSTSGVVNTEAFF.

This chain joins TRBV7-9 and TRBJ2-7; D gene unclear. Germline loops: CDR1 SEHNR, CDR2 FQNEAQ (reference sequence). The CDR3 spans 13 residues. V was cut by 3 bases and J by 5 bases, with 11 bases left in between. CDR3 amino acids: CASSFGGSDEQYF. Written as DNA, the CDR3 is TGTGCCAGCAGCTTTGGTGGCTCGGACGAGCAGTACTTC.

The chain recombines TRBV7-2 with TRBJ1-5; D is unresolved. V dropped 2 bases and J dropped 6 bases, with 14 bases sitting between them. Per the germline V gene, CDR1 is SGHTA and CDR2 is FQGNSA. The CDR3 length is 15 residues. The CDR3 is CASSLTWGIGQPQHF. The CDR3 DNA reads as TGTGCCAGCAGCTTAACTTGGGGTATTGGTCAGCCCCAGCATTTT.

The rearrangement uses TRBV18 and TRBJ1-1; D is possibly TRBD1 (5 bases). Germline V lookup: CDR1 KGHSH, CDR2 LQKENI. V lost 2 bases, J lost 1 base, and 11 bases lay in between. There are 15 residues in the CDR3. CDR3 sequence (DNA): TGTGCCAGCTCACCAGTAGTGACAGCGAACACTGAAGCTTTCTTT. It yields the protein CASSPVVTANTEAFF.

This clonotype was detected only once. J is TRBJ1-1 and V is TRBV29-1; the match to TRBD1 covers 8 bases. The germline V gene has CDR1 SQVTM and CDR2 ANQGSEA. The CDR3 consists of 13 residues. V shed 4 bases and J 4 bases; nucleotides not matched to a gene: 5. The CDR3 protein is CSVAQGAGTEAFF. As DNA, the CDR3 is TGCAGCGTTGCCCAGGGGGCGGGCACTGAAGCTTTCTTT.

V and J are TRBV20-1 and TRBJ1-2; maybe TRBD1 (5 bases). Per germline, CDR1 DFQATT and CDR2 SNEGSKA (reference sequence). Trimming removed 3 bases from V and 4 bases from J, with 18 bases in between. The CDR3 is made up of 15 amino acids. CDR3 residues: CSASALGEAGYGYTF. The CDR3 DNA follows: TGCAGTGCTAGTGCTCTAGGGGAGGCTGGCTATGGCTACACCTTC.

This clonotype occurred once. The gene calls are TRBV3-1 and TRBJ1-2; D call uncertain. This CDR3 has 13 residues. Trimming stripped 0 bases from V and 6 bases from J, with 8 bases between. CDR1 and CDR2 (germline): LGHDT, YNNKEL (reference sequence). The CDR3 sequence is CASSQEGGNGYTF. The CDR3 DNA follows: TGTGCCAGCAGCCAAGAAGGCGGGAATGGCTACACCTTC.

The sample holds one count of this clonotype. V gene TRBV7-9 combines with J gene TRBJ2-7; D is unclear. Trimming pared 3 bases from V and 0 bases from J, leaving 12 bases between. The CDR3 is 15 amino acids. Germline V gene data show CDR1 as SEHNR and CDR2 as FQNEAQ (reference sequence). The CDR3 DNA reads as TGTGCCAGCAGCTTTAATCCAGACGGCTCCTACGAGCAGTACTTC. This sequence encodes CASSFNPDGSYEQYF.

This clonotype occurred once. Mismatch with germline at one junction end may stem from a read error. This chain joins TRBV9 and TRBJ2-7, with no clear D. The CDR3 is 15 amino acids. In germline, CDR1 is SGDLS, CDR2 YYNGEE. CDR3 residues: CASSVGEARPYEQYF. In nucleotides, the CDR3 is TGTGCCAGCAGCGTTGGAGAGGCGCGGCCCTACGAGCAATACTTC.

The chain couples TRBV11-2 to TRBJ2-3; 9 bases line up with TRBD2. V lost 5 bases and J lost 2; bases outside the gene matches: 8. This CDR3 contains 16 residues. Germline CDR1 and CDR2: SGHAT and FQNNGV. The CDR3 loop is CASSPRTSANTDTQYF. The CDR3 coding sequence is TGTGCCAGCAGCCCACGGACTAGCGCAAACACAGATACGCAGTATTTT.

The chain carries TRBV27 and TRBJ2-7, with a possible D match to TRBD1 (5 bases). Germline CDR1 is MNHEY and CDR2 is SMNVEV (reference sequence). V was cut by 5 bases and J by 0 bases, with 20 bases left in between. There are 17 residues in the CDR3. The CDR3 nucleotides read TGTGCCAGCAGTACGGCAGGGCACGTGGCTTTCTCCTACGAGCAGTACTTC. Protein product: CASSTAGHVAFSYEQYF.

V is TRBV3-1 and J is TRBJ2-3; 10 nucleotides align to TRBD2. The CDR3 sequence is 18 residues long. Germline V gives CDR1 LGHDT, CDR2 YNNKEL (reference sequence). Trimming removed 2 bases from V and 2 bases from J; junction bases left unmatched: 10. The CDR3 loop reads CASSQSSGGPYLTDTQYF. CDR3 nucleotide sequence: TGTGCCAGCAGCCAATCTAGCGGGGGCCCCTATCTCACAGATACGCAGTATTTT.

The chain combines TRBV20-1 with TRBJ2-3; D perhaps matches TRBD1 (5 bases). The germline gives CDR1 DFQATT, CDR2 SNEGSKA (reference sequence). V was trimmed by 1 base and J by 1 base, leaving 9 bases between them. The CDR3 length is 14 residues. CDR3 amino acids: CSARAQEGTDTQYF. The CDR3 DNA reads TGCAGTGCTAGAGCACAGGAAGGCACAGATACGCAGTATTTT.

The CDR3 region has the DNA TGTGCCAGTAGCTTCGGGAGGGGCTATGGCTACACCTTC. This encodes CASSFGRGYGYTF. The genes are TRBV19 and TRBJ1-2, with D tentatively TRBD1 (5 bases). This CDR3 has 13 amino acids. Trimming pared 6 bases from V and 4 bases from J, leaving 12 bases between. Germline CDR1 and CDR2: LNHDA and SQIVND (reference sequence).

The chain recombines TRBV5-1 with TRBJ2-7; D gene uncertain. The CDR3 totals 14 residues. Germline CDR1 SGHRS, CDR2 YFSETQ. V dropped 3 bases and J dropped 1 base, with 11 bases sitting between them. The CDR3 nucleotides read TGCGCCAGCAGCTCCTGGACCGCTTCCTACGAGCAGTACTTC. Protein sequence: CASSSWTASYEQYF. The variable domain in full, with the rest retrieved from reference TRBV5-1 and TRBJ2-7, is KAGVTQTPRYLIKTRGQQVTLSCSPISGHRSVSWYQQTPGQGLQFLFEYFSETQRNKGNFPGRFSGRQFSNSRSEMNVSTLELGDSALYLCASSSWTASYEQYFGPGTRLTVT.

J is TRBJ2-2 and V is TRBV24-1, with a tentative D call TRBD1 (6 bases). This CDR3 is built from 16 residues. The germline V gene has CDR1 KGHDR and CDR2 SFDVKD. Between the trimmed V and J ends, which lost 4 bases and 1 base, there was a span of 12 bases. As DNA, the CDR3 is TGTGCCACCAGTGAGGTGGGGGCCTTGAACACCGGGGAGCTGTTTTTT. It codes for CATSEVGALNTGELFF.